This T cell receptor (beta chain) was sequenced during a study of CD8 T cells in ankylosing spondylitis. Notes on the study in general: Reactive arthritis synovial fluid and blood previously showed some of these motif variants. Those disease-linked clones were CD8+; they were also relatively rare in peripheral blood. There was a TCR beta motif, made of several highly homologous variants, that appeared characteristic of ankylosing spondylitis blood.

Notes on this clonotype: Antigen unknown.

Germline V CDR1 and CDR2: MNHEY, SVGEGT. V was cut by 4 bases and J by 1 base, with 13 bases left in between. The CDR3 totals 15 residues. MiXCR was run by TCRdb on the 5' RACE reads, yielding one entry per CDR3 protein. This table holds 150,000 to 200,000 distinct CDR3 sequences, 13% found once. The rearrangement links TRBV6-2 or TRBV6-3 to TRBJ1-1; D possibly corresponds to TRBD1 (6 bases). This clonotype originated in a female donor with ankylosing spondylitis or in good health (not recorded which). The specimen was blood, either unsorted or a sorted T cell fraction (not recorded which). CDR3 region: CASSSLGGGNTEAFF. The CDR3 DNA is TGTGCCAGCAGTTCTTTAGGGGGGGGGAACACTGAAGCTTTCTTT.